This TCR beta chain stems from a study of control samples from healthy donors and cancer patients. Trimming stripped 2 bases from V and 2 bases from J, with 9 bases between. CDR1 SGHTA and CDR2 FQGTGA come from the germline V gene. This CDR3 is 14 amino acids long. Repertoires were generated with immunoSEQ multiplex PCR, while TCRdb's copy carries only in-frame clones and drops some. The sample yields 51,000 or so clones, approximately 80% seen once. Material for sequencing was blood. The TCR comes from a man in his 70s in good health. The chain uses TRBV7-3 and TRBJ2-5; D is ambiguous. DNA of the CDR3: TGTGCCAGCAGCTTACTGGGCCCACAAGAGACCCAGTACTTC. This sequence encodes CASSLLGPQETQYF.